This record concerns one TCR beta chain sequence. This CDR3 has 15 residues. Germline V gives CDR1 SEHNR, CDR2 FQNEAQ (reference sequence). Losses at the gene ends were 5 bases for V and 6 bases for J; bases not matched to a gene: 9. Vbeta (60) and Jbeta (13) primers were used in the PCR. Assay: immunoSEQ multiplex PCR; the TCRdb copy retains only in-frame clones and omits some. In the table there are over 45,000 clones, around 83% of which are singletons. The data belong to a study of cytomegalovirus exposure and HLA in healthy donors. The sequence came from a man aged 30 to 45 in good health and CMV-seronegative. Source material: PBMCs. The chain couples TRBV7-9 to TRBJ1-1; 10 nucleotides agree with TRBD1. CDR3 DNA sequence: TGTGCCAGCAGCCCCCCGACTGACAGGGGGCCTGAAGCTTTCTTT. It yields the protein CASSPPTDRGPEAFF.